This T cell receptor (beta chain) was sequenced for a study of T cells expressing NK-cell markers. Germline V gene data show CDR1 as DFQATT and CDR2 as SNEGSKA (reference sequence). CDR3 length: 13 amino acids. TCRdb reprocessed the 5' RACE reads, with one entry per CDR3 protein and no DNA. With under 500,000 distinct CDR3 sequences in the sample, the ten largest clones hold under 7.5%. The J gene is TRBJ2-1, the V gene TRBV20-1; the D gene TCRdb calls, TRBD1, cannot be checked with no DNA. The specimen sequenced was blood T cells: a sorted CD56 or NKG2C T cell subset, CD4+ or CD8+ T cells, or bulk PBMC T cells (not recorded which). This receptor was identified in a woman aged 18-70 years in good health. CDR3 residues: CGGGVPSYNEQFF.